The subject of this entry is one T cell receptor (beta chain). The source of the sample is a study of blood T cell repertoires in COVID-19. Across the whole study: The United States, Italy and Spain were the sources of the acute and convalescent COVID-19 samples.

The J segment lost 9 bases and the V segment lost 6 bases, leaving 9 bases of the junction unmatched. The CDR3 contains 15 residues. Germline V gene lookup returns CDR1 LNHDA and CDR2 SQIVND (reference sequence). Generated by immunoSEQ multiplex PCR, the TCRdb table keeps only in-frame clones and is missing some. The repertoire consists of around 71,000 clones, with about 79% occurring once and the leading ten covering roughly 30%. The sequenced material came from peripheral blood. This chain links TRBV19 with TRBJ1-6; 9 bases are a match to TRBD1. The receptor was isolated from a man between 65 and 79 years old with acute or convalescent COVID-19. CDR3 sequence (DNA): TGTGCCAGTAGAGCCGGGACAGGGCTCTCTTCACCCCTCCACTTT. It is translated as CASRAGTGLSSPLHF.